This TCR beta chain is drawn from a study of T cell responses to AZD1222 COVID-19 vaccine. Germline-derived CDR1 and CDR2 are SGDLS and YYNGEE. This CDR3 has 13 residues. V lost 0 bases and J 8 bases, leaving 9 bases between the germline ends. Remarks on this clone: Its antigen is unidentified.

Findings and caveats of the study: The number of AZD1222 recipients seropositive at baseline was only 6 or 7. The donors showed a predominance of white British ancestry and of females, with possible underestimation of clonal diversity.

The method was immunoSEQ multiplex PCR; TCRdb's version includes in-frame clones alone and lacks a portion of them. The sample yields 120,000 or so clones, 75% to 90% seen once. The chain couples TRBV9 to TRBJ1-3, with D tentatively TRBD1 (5 bases). This clonotype originated in an adult in good health. Sample: peripheral blood, taken on day 0 of MenACWY control vaccination. The CDR3 loop is CASSVALGDTIYF. CDR3 DNA sequence: TGTGCCAGCAGCGTAGCATTGGGGGACACCATATATTTT.